These 26 T cell receptor beta chains originate from one sample sequenced in a study of graft-versus-host responses after intestinal transplantation. Generated by immunoSEQ multiplex PCR, the TCRdb table keeps only in-frame clones and is missing some. The sample shows about 130,000 clones, over 90% of them seen only once. These receptors have no known antigen. The sample was unstimulated CD4+ T cells sorted from spleen or lymph node cells, taken before intestinal transplant. These receptors were collected from a human donor who received an intestinal transplant.

This rearrangement joins TRBV28 to TRBJ1-2; D is unclear. V lost 6 bases and J lost 4, with 21 bases in between. The CDR3 is 16 amino acids. The germline V gene has CDR1 MDHEN and CDR2 SYDVKM. CDR3 protein: CASSSTRLMPLYGYTF. CDR3 nucleotides: TGTGCCAGCAGCTCAACGCGACTCATGCCCCTCTATGGCTACACCTTC.

This clone was seen more than once but under ten times. The CDR3 spells CASSWGHSGNTIYF. CDR3 sequence (DNA): TGTGCCAGCAGTTGGGGACACTCTGGAAACACCATATATTTT. The chain combines TRBV27 with TRBJ1-3, with a tentative D call TRBD1 (6 bases). This CDR3 is 14 amino acids long. Per the germline V gene, CDR1 is MNHEY and CDR2 is SMNVEV (reference sequence). V lost 4 bases and J 0 bases, leaving 7 bases between the germline ends.

CDR3 protein: CASSFLDLLTSNQPQHF. The CDR3 nucleotides are TGTGCCAGCAGCTTCTTGGACTTACTAACTAGCAATCAGCCCCAGCATTTT. V and J are TRBV28 and TRBJ1-5, with no clear D. V lost 6 bases, J lost 0 bases, and 18 bases lay in between. Germline-derived CDR1 and CDR2 are MDHEN and SYDVKM. This CDR3 is built from 17 residues.

The gene calls are TRBV6-5 and TRBJ2-7, with 7 positions matching TRBD2. CDR1 and CDR2 from the germline V gene are MNHEY and SVGAGI. The CDR3 is 15 amino acids. J lost 2 bases, V lost 4 bases, and 8 bases had no gene match. The CDR3 DNA reads as TGTGCCAGCAGTTCCCGGGACTATCTGCCCTACGAGCAGTACTTC. Translation: CASSSRDYLPYEQYF.

The chain joins TRBV5-1 to TRBJ2-1; 7 nucleotides line up with TRBD1. The CDR3 is 14 amino acids. Germline loops: CDR1 SGHRS, CDR2 YFSETQ. J gave up 5 bases and V 1 base, and 3 bases lay outside the gene matches. The DNA of the CDR3 is TGCGCCAGCAGCTTGTGGGGACAGAACAATGAGCAGTTCTTC. Translated: CASSLWGQNNEQFF.

The rearrangement links TRBV4-2 to TRBJ1-1; TRBD1 agrees at 7 bases. The CDR3 runs 13 residues. Germline loops: CDR1 LGHNA, CDR2 YNFKEQ. Trimming at V came to 6 bases and at J to 1 base, leaving 2 bases not matched to a gene. This CDR3 is CASSYRGNTEAFF. The CDR3 DNA sequence: TGTGCCAGCAGTTACAGGGGGAACACTGAAGCTTTCTTT.

The chain carries TRBV29-1 and TRBJ2-7; D perhaps matches TRBD2 (6 bases). With 4 bases removed from V and 0 bases from J, the gap between germline ends came to 7 bases. CDR1 is SQVTM, CDR2 ANQGSEA, per germline. The CDR3 is 12 residues long. For the CDR3, the DNA is TGCAGCGTTGGGGACTTCTCCTACGAGCAGTACTTC. Protein product: CSVGDFSYEQYF.

This chain joins TRBV4-2 and TRBJ2-1, with 7 bases lining up with TRBD1. Germline assignment: CDR1 LGHNA and CDR2 YNFKEQ. The CDR3 runs 15 residues. Losses at the gene ends were 0 bases for V and 5 bases for J; bases not matched to a gene: 4. The CDR3 region is CASSQDQGDNNEQFF. The CDR3 DNA is TGTGCCAGCAGCCAAGACCAGGGGGATAACAATGAGCAGTTCTTC.

The CDR3 is CASSQTSGSYEQYF. The CDR3, as DNA: TGTGCCAGCAGTCAGACTAGCGGGAGCTACGAGCAGTACTTC. The V call is TRBV28, the J call TRBJ2-7, with 12 bases that match TRBD2. The CDR3 totals 14 residues. V was pared by 5 bases and J by 3 bases, with 2 bases of the junction left unmatched. Germline V gene lookup returns CDR1 MDHEN and CDR2 SYDVKM. The full variable domain, with the rest looked up from reference TRBV28 and TRBJ2-7, is DVKVTQSSRYLVKRTGEKVFLECVQDMDHENMFWYRQDPGLGLRLIYFSYDVKMKEKGDIPEGYSVSREKKERFSLILESASTNQTSMYLCASSQTSGSYEQYFGPGTRLTVT.

This clone has only one observation. The chain uses TRBV11-3 and TRBJ2-3, with 7 positions matching TRBD2. Germline V gene sequence: CDR1 SGHNT, CDR2 YENEEA. This CDR3 contains 13 residues. J lost 6 bases, V lost 8 bases, and 8 bases had no gene match. The CDR3, as DNA: TGTGCCAGCGGGGGAGGGAAGGGGGATACGCAGTATTTT. It specifies CASGGGKGDTQYF.

J is TRBJ1-1 and V is TRBV18, with D unresolved. There are 15 residues in the CDR3. Trimming pared 3 bases from V and 5 bases from J, leaving 16 bases between. Looked up from germline, CDR1 is KGHSH and CDR2 is LQKENI. CDR3 loop: CASSPPSVKRTEAFF. The CDR3 coding sequence is TGTGCCAGCTCACCCCCATCGGTAAAGAGGACTGAAGCTTTCTTT.

V gene TRBV30 combines with J gene TRBJ1-3; tentatively, D is TRBD1 (6 bases). Germline-derived CDR1 and CDR2 are GTSNPN and SVGIG (reference sequence). CDR3 length: 11 amino acids. The V end lost 3 bases, the J end lost 8 bases, and 8 bases lay between the germline ends. CDR3 loop: CAWSQGYTIYF. DNA of the CDR3: TGTGCCTGGAGCCAGGGGTACACCATATATTTT.

This rearrangement joins TRBV11-2 to TRBJ2-1; 7 bases are shared with TRBD2. Germline CDR1 reads SGHAT; CDR2 reads FQNNGV. This CDR3 comprises 14 residues. Germline trimming cut 4 bases from V and 2 bases from J; bases unmatched to any gene: 2. DNA of the CDR3: TGTGCCAGCAGCTCGCTAGCGGCCTACAATGAGCAGTTCTTC. Its protein is CASSSLAAYNEQFF.

There are a few counts of this clone. The chain is built from TRBV21-1 and TRBJ1-1. TRBV21-1 is classified as a pseudogene. This CDR3 region has 14 residues. This CDR3 reads CASSRLRWGEQAFF. In nucleotides, the CDR3 is TGTGCCAGCAGCCGATTACGATGGGGGGAGCAAGCTTTCTTT.

The chain couples TRBV5-8 to TRBJ2-3; D remains unclear. The CDR3 extends over 15 amino acids. The V gene lost 4 bases and the J gene lost 1 base, with 13 bases spanning the gap. CDR1 is SGHTS and CDR2 is YDEGEE in the germline V gene. The CDR3 nucleotides are TGTGCCAGCAGCCTGGCAGTGGCTGGCACAGATACGCAGTATTTT. It yields the protein CASSLAVAGTDTQYF.

The chain employs TRBV30 and TRBJ2-7; D not resolved. CDR3 length equals 13 residues. Trimming removed 3 bases at V and 3 bases at J, with 12 bases between. Germline V gene sequence: CDR1 GTSNPN, CDR2 SVGIG (reference sequence). DNA for the CDR3: TGTGCCTGGAGAAATCGGCTCATCTACGAGCAGTACTTC. As protein: CAWRNRLIYEQYF.

The V call is TRBV27, the J call TRBJ2-4; 10 positions match TRBD1. The CDR3 totals 18 residues. J was trimmed by 0 bases and V by 3 bases; bases with no gene match: 8. Germline loops: CDR1 MNHEY, CDR2 SMNVEV (reference sequence). The chain's CDR3 is CASSLFGQGGTAKNIQYF. CDR3 coding DNA: TGTGCCAGCAGTTTGTTTGGACAGGGGGGGACAGCCAAAAACATTCAGTACTTC.

The rearrangement uses TRBV21-1 and TRBJ2-5; the D call in the table, TRBD1, was not verified against the DNA. TRBV21-1 corresponds to a pseudogene. This CDR3 comprises 15 residues. In DNA form, the CDR3 reads TGTGCCAGCCGTCCCCCGGGACAGGGGAGAGAGACCCAGTACTTC. Its protein is CASRPPGQGRETQYF.

A single count supports this clone. The genes are TRBV19 and TRBJ1-1; D is unresolved. Germline CDR1 reads LNHDA; CDR2 reads SQIVND (reference sequence). V was pared by 0 bases and J by 6 bases, with 17 bases between. The CDR3 has 16 amino acids. The CDR3 DNA is TGTGCCAGTAGTATAGATCTACGGGAGGTCTGGCCTGAAGCTTTCTTT. This translates into CASSIDLREVWPEAFF.

This clone came up once. The chain employs TRBV6-6 and TRBJ2-5; no clear D. Per the germline V gene, CDR1 is MNHNY and CDR2 is SVGAGI (reference sequence). Trimming pared 2 bases from V and 3 bases from J, leaving 4 bases between. This CDR3 has 12 residues. CDR3 sequence: CASSYTEETQYF. CDR3 DNA sequence: TGTGCCAGCAGTTACACCGAAGAGACCCAGTACTTC.

The CDR3 DNA is TGTGCCATCAGAATTGGACGGGACACCGGGGAGCTGTTTTTT. It codes for CAIRIGRDTGELFF. V gene TRBV10-3 combines with J gene TRBJ2-2, with unresolved D. This CDR3 comprises 14 residues. V lost 6 bases and J 3 bases, leaving 11 bases between the germline ends. Germline V gene sequence: CDR1 ENHRY, CDR2 SYGVKD.

The V gene is TRBV5-4, the J gene TRBJ2-7; 7 nucleotides line up with TRBD1. Germline V gene lookup returns CDR1 SGHNT and CDR2 YYREEE (reference sequence). J was trimmed by 6 bases and V by 4 bases; bases with no gene match: 4. CDR3 size: 12 residues. In DNA, the CDR3 is TGTGCCAGCAGCCCTGACAGGGTCGAGCAGTACTTC. It specifies CASSPDRVEQYF.

A note on this clone: At one boundary the junction diverges from the germline segment, which might be a read error. The CDR3 loop reads CASSQEGQVVHEQYF. DNA of the CDR3: TGTGCCAGCAGCCAAGAAGGGCAGGTCGTACACGAGCAGTACTTC. V is TRBV4-1 and J is TRBJ2-7; D call uncertain. Per germline, CDR1 MGHRA and CDR2 YSYEKL. The CDR3 runs to 15 residues.

The rearrangement joins TRBV14 to TRBJ2-5, with no clear D. V was cut by 1 base and J by 5 bases, with 11 bases left in between. Per germline, CDR1 SGHDN and CDR2 FVKESK. The CDR3 contains 14 residues. The CDR3 here is CASSQVGLGETQYF. CDR3 DNA sequence: TGTGCCAGCAGCCAAGTAGGGCTAGGGGAGACCCAGTACTTC.

As regards this clone: At the DNA level, this CDR3 is encoded by other sequences in the same sample as well. V and J are TRBV30 and TRBJ2-5, with 7 bases fitting TRBD2. Germline V gene data show CDR1 as GTSNPN and CDR2 as SVGIG (reference sequence). This CDR3 spans 14 amino acids. J gave up 5 bases and V 0 bases, and 6 bases lay outside the gene matches. The CDR3 nucleotides are TGTGCCTGGAGTGTAGGCGGGAGAGCGGAGACCCAGTACTTC. As protein: CAWSVGGRAETQYF.

This clone has only one observation. This rearrangement joins TRBV6-5 to TRBJ2-1, with 10 bases identical to TRBD2. V trimming: 5 bases; J trimming: 6 bases; junction bases outside the gene matches: 7. The CDR3 covers 15 residues. Germline V gives CDR1 MNHEY, CDR2 SVGAGI. For the CDR3, the DNA is TGTGCCAGCAGTGCTAGCGGGAGTTTCTCCAATGAGCAGTTCTTC. Amino acids: CASSASGSFSNEQFF.